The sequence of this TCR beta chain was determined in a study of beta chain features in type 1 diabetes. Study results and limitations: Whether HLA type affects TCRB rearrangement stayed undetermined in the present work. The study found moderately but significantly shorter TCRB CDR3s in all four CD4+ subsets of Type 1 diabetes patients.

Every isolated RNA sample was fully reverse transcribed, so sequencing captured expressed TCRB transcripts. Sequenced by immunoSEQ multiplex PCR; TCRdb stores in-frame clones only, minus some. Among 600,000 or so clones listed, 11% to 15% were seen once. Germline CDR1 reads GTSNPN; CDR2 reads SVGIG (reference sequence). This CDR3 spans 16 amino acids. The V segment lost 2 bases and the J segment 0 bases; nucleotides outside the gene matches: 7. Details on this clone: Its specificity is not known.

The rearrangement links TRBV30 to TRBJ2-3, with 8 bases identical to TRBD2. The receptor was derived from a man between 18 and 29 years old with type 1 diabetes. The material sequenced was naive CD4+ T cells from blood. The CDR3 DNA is TGTGCCTGGAGTATTGGCGGGGGGCCGAGCACAGATACGCAGTATTTT. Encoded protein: CAWSIGGGPSTDTQYF.